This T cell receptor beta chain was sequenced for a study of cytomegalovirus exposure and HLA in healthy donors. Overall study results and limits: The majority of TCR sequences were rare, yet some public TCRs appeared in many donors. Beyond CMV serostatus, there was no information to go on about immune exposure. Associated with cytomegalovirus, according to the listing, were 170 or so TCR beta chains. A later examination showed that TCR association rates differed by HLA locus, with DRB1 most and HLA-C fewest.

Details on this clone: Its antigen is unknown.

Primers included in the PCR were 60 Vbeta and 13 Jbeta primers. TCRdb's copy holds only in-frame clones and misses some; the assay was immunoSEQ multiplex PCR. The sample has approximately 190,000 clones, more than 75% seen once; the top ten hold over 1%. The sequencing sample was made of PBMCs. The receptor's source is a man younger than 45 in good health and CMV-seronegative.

CDR3 bases: TGTGCCAGCAGCCTATCGCGCGAGCAGTACTTC. As protein: CASSLSREQYF. The J gene is TRBJ2-7, the V gene TRBV28; no definite D call. From germline, CDR1 is MDHEN and CDR2 SYDVKM. The CDR3 totals 11 residues. Trimming left V 6 bases short and J 6 bases short, with 9 bases between.